The 29 T cell receptor beta chains given below trace back to one sample, sequenced in a study of siplizumab effects on memory and regulatory T cells. Sequenced by immunoSEQ multiplex PCR; TCRdb stores in-frame clones only, minus some. This repertoire shows roughly 50,000 clones, less than 90% found once; its top ten account for approximately 0.3%. Sequenced input: naive CD8+ T cells sorted from blood. The origin of the receptors is a human donor in good health.

This clone appeared once. CDR3 sequence reads: CASSLGSGWSSSYNEQFF. CDR3 in DNA: TGTGCCAGCAGCTTGGGTAGCGGGTGGTCGAGCTCCTACAATGAGCAGTTCTTC. V and J are TRBV5-6 and TRBJ2-1, with 7 bases lining up with TRBD2. The CDR3 spans 18 residues. Losses at the gene ends were 0 bases for V and 0 bases for J; bases not matched to a gene: 9. Germline values: CDR1 SGHDT, CDR2 YYEEEE.

The chain couples TRBV5-5 to TRBJ2-7, with 8 bases that match TRBD1. Trimming cost V 2 bases and J 6 bases; bases outside gene matches: 7. The length of the CDR3 is 14 residues. Per the germline V gene, CDR1 is SGHKS and CDR2 is YYEKEE (reference sequence). CDR3 sequence reads: CASSFGQGAFEQYF. The CDR3 DNA sequence: TGTGCCAGCAGCTTCGGGCAGGGGGCCTTCGAGCAGTACTTC.

This rearrangement joins TRBV6-5 to TRBJ1-1; a weak D match, TRBD1 (5 bases). This CDR3 has 15 residues. Germline assignment: CDR1 MNHEY and CDR2 SVGAGI. Trimming removed 2 bases from V and 2 bases from J, with 12 bases in between. The CDR3 region is CASSYSDRINTEAFF. CDR3 nucleotide sequence: TGTGCCAGCAGTTACAGTGACAGAATTAACACTGAAGCTTTCTTT.

The genes are TRBV9 and TRBJ1-1; maybe TRBD1 (6 bases). The CDR3 is 15 residues long. The V gene lost 3 bases and the J gene lost 6 bases, with 18 bases spanning the gap. The germline V gene has CDR1 SGDLS and CDR2 YYNGEE. In DNA form, the CDR3 reads TGTGCCAGCAGCGCCCGGACAGCCAAAGGGGCTGAAGCTTTCTTT. Protein: CASSARTAKGAEAFF.

The gene calls are TRBV19 and TRBJ1-1; a weak D match, TRBD1 (5 bases). This CDR3 is built from 16 residues. Germline CDR1 is LNHDA and CDR2 is SQIVND (reference sequence). The germline V and J ends were trimmed by 1 base and 0 bases, with 12 bases remaining between them. The CDR3 DNA is TGTGCCAGTAGTATAGTCCAACAGGCCGTGAACACTGAAGCTTTCTTT. It translates to CASSIVQQAVNTEAFF.

This rearrangement joins TRBV6-5 to TRBJ1-1, with 7 bases lining up with TRBD1. CDR1 and CDR2 from the germline V gene are MNHEY and SVGAGI. The trim removed 10 bases at V and 4 bases at J, leaving 9 bases unmatched. The CDR3 covers 13 residues. The CDR3 DNA is TGTGCCACTACGACAGGGACCCGCACTGAAGCTTTCTTT. It yields the protein CATTTGTRTEAFF.

The chain recombines TRBV25-1 with TRBJ1-1; TRBD1 is a possible D gene (5 bases). The CDR3 has 14 residues. Germline V gene sequence: CDR1 MGHDK, CDR2 SYGVNS. Trimming pared 6 bases from V and 5 bases from J, leaving 16 bases between. The CDR3 here is CASRGRGRETEAFF. As DNA, the CDR3 is TGTGCCAGCAGGGGGAGGGGCAGGGAAACTGAAGCTTTCTTT.

The J gene is TRBJ2-3, the V gene TRBV9, with D tentatively TRBD2 (5 bases). The germline gives CDR1 SGDLS, CDR2 YYNGEE. Trimming cost V 1 base and J 4 bases, with 13 bases left between them. There are 15 residues in the CDR3. CDR3 sequence: CASSVISGSPDTQYF. The CDR3 nucleotides are TGTGCCAGCAGCGTAATATCGGGAAGCCCAGATACGCAGTATTTT.

This chain links TRBV25-1 with TRBJ1-1; TRBD1 agrees at 7 bases. V dropped 2 bases and J dropped 4; count of bases not matched to a gene: 4. The CDR3 spans 14 residues. Per the germline V gene, CDR1 is MGHDK and CDR2 is SYGVNS. This CDR3 is CASSEPGQTTEAFF. The CDR3 DNA follows: TGTGCCAGCAGTGAACCGGGACAGACCACTGAAGCTTTCTTT.

The rearrangement uses TRBV2 and TRBJ2-7; D is unclear. The germline V and J ends were trimmed by 3 bases and 3 bases, with 3 bases remaining between them. Germline V gives CDR1 SNHLY, CDR2 FYNNEI. This CDR3 has 11 residues. CDR3 protein: CASSDNYEQYF. The CDR3, as DNA: TGTGCCAGCAGTGACAACTACGAGCAGTACTTC.

The chain employs TRBV19 and TRBJ1-1; maybe TRBD1 (6 bases). V dropped 1 base and J dropped 1 base, with 10 bases sitting between them. This CDR3 comprises 15 residues. Germline CDR1 LNHDA, CDR2 SQIVND (reference sequence). The CDR3 nucleotides read TGTGCCAGTAGTATAGGGGACATTGGGAACACTGAAGCTTTCTTT. Protein sequence: CASSIGDIGNTEAFF.

The chain recombines TRBV6-6 with TRBJ2-3; D gene unclear. The CDR3 has 11 residues. Germline values: CDR1 MNHNY, CDR2 SVGAGI (reference sequence). Trimming cost V 4 bases and J 5 bases, with 4 bases left between them. CDR3 amino acids: CASSFVDTQYF. DNA of the CDR3: TGTGCCAGCAGTTTCGTAGATACGCAGTATTTT.

The CDR3 region is CASSSGLKVYTGELFF. The CDR3, as DNA: TGTGCCAGCAGTTCCGGACTGAAGGTCTACACCGGGGAGCTGTTTTTT. The rearrangement uses TRBV27 and TRBJ2-2; D possibly corresponds to TRBD2 (5 bases). This CDR3 contains 16 residues. V shed 4 bases and J shed 3 bases, with 15 bases lying between them. Germline CDR1 MNHEY, CDR2 SMNVEV (reference sequence).

Only a few counts were recorded for this clone. The rearrangement joins TRBV2 to TRBJ1-1; no firm D call. Trimming took 2 bases from V and 4 from J, leaving 2 bases between them. The V gene's germline CDR1 is SNHLY and CDR2 FYNNEI. The CDR3 sequence is 11 residues long. CDR3 bases: TGTGCCAGCAGTGAACTCACTGAAGCTTTCTTT. Translating gives CASSELTEAFF.

The V call is TRBV27, the J call TRBJ2-7; D ambiguous. The V end was cut by 0 bases, the J end by 2 bases, with 5 bases between. Looked up from germline, CDR1 is MNHEY and CDR2 is SMNVEV (reference sequence). This CDR3 spans 13 amino acids. CDR3 nucleotides: TGTGCCAGCAGTTTATCGGAACCCTACGAGCAGTACTTC. Translated: CASSLSEPYEQYF.

The chain recombines TRBV19 with TRBJ2-7; D unclear. The germline gives CDR1 LNHDA, CDR2 SQIVND (reference sequence). CDR3 length: 12 amino acids. Trimming pared 6 bases from V and 3 bases from J, leaving 9 bases between. The CDR3, as DNA: TGTGCCAGTAGAGGGAACCACTACGAGCAGTACTTC. Its protein product is CASRGNHYEQYF.

This clone came up once. This chain uses TRBV10-2 with TRBJ2-1; the D gene is possibly TRBD2 (6 bases). Germline CDR1 WSHSY, CDR2 SAAADI. V lost 3 bases, J lost 0 bases, and 9 bases lay in between. This CDR3 spans 15 amino acids. The CDR3 sequence is CASSELGSSYNEQFF. CDR3 DNA sequence: TGCGCCAGCAGTGAACTCGGGAGCTCCTACAATGAGCAGTTCTTC.

The chain employs TRBV27 and TRBJ2-1; D may be TRBD2 (5 bases). The V gene's germline CDR1 is MNHEY and CDR2 SMNVEV (reference sequence). Trimming took off 6 bases at V and 8 bases at J, with 17 bases between the two ends. The CDR3 has 14 residues. The CDR3 loop reads CASSIATRSDEQFF. CDR3 bases: TGTGCCAGCAGCATAGCGACCCGGAGCGATGAGCAGTTCTTC.

The V call is TRBV30, the J call TRBJ2-1; D is unresolved. V was trimmed by 5 bases and J by 6 bases, leaving 14 bases between them. Germline CDR1 is GTSNPN and CDR2 is SVGIG (reference sequence). This CDR3 comprises 13 residues. CDR3 residues: CAWALGAGNEQFF. Here the CDR3 DNA reads TGTGCCTGGGCACTTGGAGCTGGCAATGAGCAGTTCTTC.

The chain joins TRBV6-5 to TRBJ1-3; TRBD1 agrees at 7 bases. V was pared by 0 bases and J by 3 bases, with 2 bases of the junction left unmatched. Germline V lookup: CDR1 MNHEY, CDR2 SVGAGI. The CDR3 has 15 residues. CDR3 loop: CASSYSQGGGNTIYF. CDR3 coding DNA: TGTGCCAGCAGTTACTCCCAGGGGGGTGGAAACACCATATATTTT.

This clone has only one observation. This chain uses TRBV4-1 with TRBJ2-1, with TRBD2 matching over 14 bases. The CDR3 contains 15 residues. V dropped 5 bases and J dropped 5; count of bases not matched to a gene: 2. The germline V gene encodes CDR1 MGHRA and CDR2 YSYEKL. The CDR3 DNA sequence: TGCGCCAGCAGCTTGACTAGCGGGGGGGACAATGAGCAGTTCTTC. Translation: CASSLTSGGDNEQFF.

The V call is TRBV6-5, the J call TRBJ1-2, with D uncertain. CDR1 is MNHEY, CDR2 SVGAGI, per germline. CDR3 length: 13 amino acids. V was trimmed by 2 bases and J by 6 bases, leaving 10 bases between them. CDR3 loop: CASSYKTGDGYTF. The CDR3 coding sequence is TGTGCCAGCAGTTACAAGACTGGAGATGGCTACACCTTC.

The chain links TRBV13 to TRBJ2-1; D uncertain. The CDR3 extends over 13 amino acids. Germline assignment: CDR1 PRHDT and CDR2 FYEKMQ (reference sequence). V was clipped by 6 bases and J by 10 bases, with 16 bases between them. The CDR3 DNA reads TGTGCCAGCAGTTTTACTAAGGGTGGAGAGCAGTTCTTC. Encoded protein: CASSFTKGGEQFF.

The J gene is TRBJ2-5, the V gene TRBV7-9, with D unclear. Trimming pared 0 bases from V and 5 bases from J, leaving 4 bases between. CDR1 is SEHNR, CDR2 FQNEAQ, per germline (reference sequence). This CDR3 region has 12 residues. CDR3 coding DNA: TGTGCCAGCAGCTTAGCAGGGGAGACCCAGTACTTC. Its translation is CASSLAGETQYF.

This clone was detected only a few times. V gene TRBV2 combines with J gene TRBJ1-1; D unresolved. This CDR3 comprises 13 residues. CDR1 is SNHLY and CDR2 is FYNNEI in the germline V gene. V was shortened by 6 bases and J by 0 bases, with 8 bases between the two germline ends. Written as DNA, the CDR3 is TGTGCCAGCAGAGAGTTTTTGAACACTGAAGCTTTCTTT. As protein: CASREFLNTEAFF.

The chain recombines TRBV5-4 with TRBJ1-1; TRBD1 is a possible D gene (6 bases). This CDR3 contains 14 residues. Germline V gene lookup returns CDR1 SGHNT and CDR2 YYREEE (reference sequence). V dropped 5 bases and J dropped 3 bases, with 14 bases sitting between them. Here the CDR3 DNA reads TGTGCCAGCAGACCTCAGGGGTGGGACACTGAAGCTTTCTTT. Translated, it gives CASRPQGWDTEAFF.

The rearrangement uses TRBV6-1 and TRBJ1-5; D may be TRBD1 (6 bases). CDR1 and CDR2 from the germline V gene are MNHNS and SASEGT. This CDR3 has 15 amino acids. V lost 1 base, J lost 3 bases, and 10 bases lay in between. CDR3 sequence reads: CASSEGGGLNQPQHF. The CDR3, as DNA: TGTGCCAGCAGTGAAGGGGGGGGCCTCAATCAGCCCCAGCATTTT.

This chain connects TRBV5-1 to TRBJ2-5, with TRBD2 identical over 9 bases. Germline lookup yields CDR1 SGHRS and CDR2 YFSETQ. Trimming took 0 bases from V and 5 from J; bases not matched to a gene: 5. The CDR3 runs 15 residues. This chain's CDR3 is CASSLDPSGMETQYF. In nucleotides, the CDR3 is TGCGCCAGCAGCTTGGACCCTAGCGGGATGGAGACCCAGTACTTC. The variable domain in full, with the rest retrieved from reference TRBV5-1 and TRBJ2-5, is KAGVTQTPRYLIKTRGQQVTLSCSPISGHRSVSWYQQTPGQGLQFLFEYFSETQRNKGNFPGRFSGRQFSNSRSEMNVSTLELGDSALYLCASSLDPSGMETQYFGPGTRLLVL.

The chain is built from TRBV5-6 and TRBJ2-7; D is possibly TRBD2 (6 bases). The length of the CDR3 is 13 residues. Per the germline V gene, CDR1 is SGHDT and CDR2 is YYEEEE. Trimming cost V 4 bases and J 0 bases, with 8 bases left between them. CDR3 DNA: TGTGCCAGCAGCGAGGGACTCTCCTACGAGCAGTACTTC. It encodes CASSEGLSYEQYF.